These T cell receptor beta chains were read from a single sample in a study of blood T cell repertoires in COVID-19. TCRdb's table, derived via immunoSEQ multiplex PCR, lists solely in-frame clones and lacks some. The data contain some 170,000 clones, around 80% of them singletons. Specimen: peripheral blood. Receptors were obtained from a woman in her 70s with acute or convalescent COVID-19. Both conserved end residues are part of each CDR3. The order of the fields is V gene, D gene, J gene, clone size, CDR3 DNA, CDR3 protein. A D gene is named only where the DNA matches it firmly. Where a row states a size, it is once, few, many or the class of an expanded clone; other rows omit it.

TRBV3-1/TRBV3-2	.	TRBJ2-7	.	TGTGCCAGCAGCCAAGCCAGGGCGTCCCTCTACGAGCAGTACTTC	CASSQARASLYEQYF
TRBV7-9	.	TRBJ1-2	.	TGTGCCAGCAGCGTTGCGGGGCGCGACTATGGCTACACCTTC	CASSVAGRDYGYTF
TRBV10-3	TRBD1	TRBJ2-1	.	TGTGCCATCAGTGGGGACAGGGGCCATGAGCAGTTCTTC	CAISGDRGHEQFF
TRBV4-1	TRBD1	TRBJ2-5	.	TGCGCCAGCAGCCGAGGACAGGTAGGGTTGGAGACCCAGTACTTC	CASSRGQVGLETQYF
TRBV24-1	TRBD1	TRBJ2-7	few	TGTGCCACCAGTGATCGGACAGGGATGAATCCGGACGAGCAGTACTTC	CATSDRTGMNPDEQYF
TRBV14	.	TRBJ1-1	.	TGTGCCAGCAGTCTTCACGATTTGGGAGTGAACACTGAAGCTTTCTTT	CASSLHDLGVNTEAFF
TRBV30	.	TRBJ1-2	.	TGTGCCTGGACTGCAACAGGGAACAATGGCTACACCTTC	CAWTATGNNGYTF
TRBV4-3	TRBD1	TRBJ1-2	.	TGCGCCAGCAGCCGGACAGGGGGCAACTATGGCTACACCTTC	CASSRTGGNYGYTF
TRBV12-3/TRBV12-4	TRBD1	TRBJ1-5	.	TGTGCCAGCAGTCTAACAGGGGTTCAGCCCCAGCATTTT	CASSLTGVQPQHF
TRBV5-5	TRBD1	TRBJ1-1	.	TGTGCCAGCAGCTATGGGGGGACAGATGAAGCTTTCTTT	CASSYGGTDEAFF
TRBV7-9	.	TRBJ1-1	.	TGTGCCAGCAGCTTCGGGAGGAACACTGAAGCTTTCTTT	CASSFGRNTEAFF
TRBV11-3	TRBD2	TRBJ2-2	.	TGTGCCAGCAGCCCCCGCGTTAGCGGGGCTACCGGGGAGCTGTTTTTT	CASSPRVSGATGELFF
TRBV6-1	TRBD2	TRBJ2-3	.	TGTGCCAGCATTGAAGCGGGGGGGACGGCAGATACGCAGTATTTT	CASIEAGGTADTQYF
TRBV28	TRBD1	TRBJ1-1	.	TGTGCCAGCAGGGGTCAGGACAGGGGGCGAACTGAAGCTTTCTTT	CASRGQDRGRTEAFF
TRBV5-4	.	TRBJ2-1	.	TGTGCCAGCAGCCCGGGTGGGGGGAACGATGAGCAGTTCTTC	CASSPGGGNDEQFF
TRBV18	.	TRBJ2-5	.	TGTGCCAGCTCACCTGCGGCAACTGGGGAGACCCAGTACTTC	CASSPAATGETQYF
TRBV19	.	TRBJ1-1	.	TGTGCCAGTAGTATGATAGGGGGGGCTAACACTGAAGCTTTCTTT	CASSMIGGANTEAFF
TRBV6-5	TRBD1	TRBJ1-5	few	TGTGCCAGCAGTCCTACAGGGGTATACGATCAGCCCCAGCATTTT	CASSPTGVYDQPQHF
TRBV5-4	TRBD2	TRBJ2-1	once	TGTGCCACGTCGTCGGCGAGCGGGGGTTACAATGAGCAGTTCTTC	CATSSASGGYNEQFF
TRBV19	TRBD1	TRBJ1-1	.	TGTGCCAGTAGTGCGGGACAGGGTGGCACTGAAGCTTTCTTT	CASSAGQGGTEAFF
TRBV30	TRBD1	TRBJ1-2	.	TGTGCCTGGAGGGATCTTGGGACAGGGCATGGCTACACCTTC	CAWRDLGTGHGYTF
TRBV5-6	TRBD2	TRBJ2-3	.	TGTGCCAGCAGCTTGAGGGCCCGTCTAGCGGTTGGAACAGATACGCAGTATTTT	CASSLRARLAVGTDTQYF
TRBV6-5	.	TRBJ1-3	.	TGTGCCAGCAGCCGAGGGTTAGACTCTGGAAACACCATATATTTT	CASSRGLDSGNTIYF
TRBV6-5	.	TRBJ2-7	.	TGTGCCAGCAGCCAGGACAGTTACGAGCAGTACTTC	CASSQDSYEQYF
TRBV19	.	TRBJ1-5	.	TGTGCCAGTAGGGCAGGGGATCAGCCCCAGCATTTT	CASRAGDQPQHF
TRBV5-4	.	TRBJ1-2	.	TGTGCCAGCAGCTTGGTAGGCAGGGCGGACTATGGCTACACCTTC	CASSLVGRADYGYTF
TRBV18	TRBD2	TRBJ2-1	once	TGTGCCAGCTCACCCCGACTAGCGGGGGAGGCCTACAATGAGCAGTTCTTC	CASSPRLAGEAYNEQFF
TRBV9	TRBD1	TRBJ2-7	.	TGTGCCAGCAGCGTACTACAGGGGGCACTAACCTACGAGCAGTACTTC	CASSVLQGALTYEQYF
TRBV19	TRBD1	TRBJ2-5	.	TGTGCCAGTAGTACCCGGACAGGTTATGGGGAGACCCAGTACTTC	CASSTRTGYGETQYF
TRBV7-6	.	TRBJ2-3	.	TGTGCCAGCAGCCCAGCGGCGGGTGAGAGAGATACGCAGTATTTT	CASSPAAGERDTQYF
TRBV5-4	TRBD2	TRBJ2-3	.	TGTGCCAGCAGCTTGTCGGAAGCGGGGGGCAATACGCAGTATTTT	CASSLSEAGGNTQYF
TRBV18	TRBD1	TRBJ1-1	few	TGTGCCAGCTCACCATTTTCCCTCCAGGGGGCTGCGGCCACTGAAGCTTTCTTT	CASSPFSLQGAAATEAFF
TRBV27	TRBD2	TRBJ2-5	.	TGTGCCAGCAGGAGACTAGCGGGGGACGAAGAGACCCAGTACTTC	CASRRLAGDEETQYF
TRBV6-1	TRBD1	TRBJ1-1	.	TGTGCCAGCAGTGGACAGGGGGTTTGGGGGAACACTGAAGCTTTCTTT	CASSGQGVWGNTEAFF
TRBV5-8	.	TRBJ1-1	.	TGTGCCAGCAGCTTGGAGAGCAGGTGGACTGAAGCTTTCTTT	CASSLESRWTEAFF
TRBV25-1	.	TRBJ2-2	few	TGTGCCAGCAGTGAATACGGGGAAGGCGGGGAGCTGTTTTTT	CASSEYGEGGELFF
TRBV11-2	.	TRBJ1-4	.	TGTGCCAGCAGCCCGAACAGGCAGGACGAAAAACTGTTTTTT	CASSPNRQDEKLFF
TRBV28	.	TRBJ1-6	.	TGTGCCAGCAGTTTATTTCACCCAGGATCCTCTCATAATTCACCCCTCCACTTT	CASSLFHPGSSHNSPLHF
TRBV11-3	TRBD2	TRBJ2-7	.	TGTGCCAGCAGCCCCCGGACTAGCGGGAGTTCCTACGAGCAGTACTTC	CASSPRTSGSSYEQYF
TRBV3-1/TRBV3-2	.	TRBJ2-2	.	TGTGCCAGCAGCCTCGGTCTAACGGGCACCGGGGAGCTGTTTTTT	CASSLGLTGTGELFF
TRBV7-6	.	TRBJ1-6	.	TGTGCCAGCAGCTTTTCACAAAGAGAGGATTCACCCCTCCACTTT	CASSFSQREDSPLHF
TRBV2	TRBD1	TRBJ2-1	.	TGTGCCACCCCGACAGGGGAGGACAATGAGCAGTTCTTC	CATPTGEDNEQFF
TRBV3-1/TRBV3-2	.	TRBJ1-2	.	TGTGCCAGTCGGGGAGGTTCTGCTAACTATGGCTACACCTTC	CASRGGSANYGYTF
TRBV5-6	.	TRBJ2-2	.	TGTGCCAGCAGCGAATCCAGACTAGAATTAGGTCACGGGGAGCTGTTTTTT	CASSESRLELGHGELFF
TRBV5-1	TRBD1	TRBJ1-6	.	TGCGCCAGCAGCTCAGGACAGGGGGCCGGTTCACCCCTCCACTTT	CASSSGQGAGSPLHF
TRBV28	.	TRBJ1-6	.	TGTGCCAGCAGTTTTGGTCGACGGGGGGGGTCCTATAATTCACCCCTCCACTTT	CASSFGRRGGSYNSPLHF
TRBV28	.	TRBJ1-1	.	TGTGCCAGCAGTCAAAGGGGGAGACAGAACACTGAAGCTTTCTTT	CASSQRGRQNTEAFF
TRBV19	TRBD1	TRBJ2-1	.	TGTGCCAGTAGTATAGGACAGGGGCTCCCCCCAAATGAGCAGTTCTTC	CASSIGQGLPPNEQFF
TRBV7-2	TRBD1	TRBJ1-1	.	TGTGCCAGCAGCTTTCGACAGGGGGCCACTGAAGCTTTCTTT	CASSFRQGATEAFF
TRBV5-4	TRBD2	TRBJ2-7	.	TGTGCCAGCAGCATGGGACTAGCGGAGCTCTACGAGCAGTACTTC	CASSMGLAELYEQYF
TRBV6-2/TRBV6-3	.	TRBJ1-1	.	TGTGCCAGCAGTTACTTTGGCACATCCCTCCGGAGGACTGAAGCTTTCTTT	CASSYFGTSLRRTEAFF
TRBV28	TRBD2	TRBJ2-1	.	TGTGCCAGCAGTTCGACCGCTTCGGGACTAGCGGGGGGGGTCTTC	CASSSTASGLAGGVF
TRBV4-2	TRBD2	TRBJ2-3	.	TGTGCCAGCAGCCAAGATCGAGCGGGGGCCCTCTCCACAGATACGCAGTATTTT	CASSQDRAGALSTDTQYF
TRBV11-2	.	TRBJ1-1	.	TGTGCCAGCAGCTTAGATCTGACAGCTGAAGCTTTCTTT	CASSLDLTAEAFF
TRBV19	.	TRBJ1-2	.	TGTGCCAGTAGGGGGCCGGGGGAGGATGGCTACACCTTC	CASRGPGEDGYTF
TRBV28	.	TRBJ1-4	.	TGTGCCAGCAGACGTGACTCTAATGAAAAACTGTTTTTT	CASRRDSNEKLFF
TRBV9	.	TRBJ1-3	few	TGTGCCAGCAGGCCCGCGGGTGGTGGAAACACCATATATTTT	CASRPAGGGNTIYF
TRBV5-5	TRBD1	TRBJ1-2	many	TGTGCCAGCACCGTGGGGACAGGGGGCGGGTGGCACTATGGCTACACCTTC	CASTVGTGGGWHYGYTF
TRBV5-1	.	TRBJ1-2	.	TGCGCCAGCAGCTTGGCCAAAGAAGGCAGGGATGGCTACACCTTC	CASSLAKEGRDGYTF